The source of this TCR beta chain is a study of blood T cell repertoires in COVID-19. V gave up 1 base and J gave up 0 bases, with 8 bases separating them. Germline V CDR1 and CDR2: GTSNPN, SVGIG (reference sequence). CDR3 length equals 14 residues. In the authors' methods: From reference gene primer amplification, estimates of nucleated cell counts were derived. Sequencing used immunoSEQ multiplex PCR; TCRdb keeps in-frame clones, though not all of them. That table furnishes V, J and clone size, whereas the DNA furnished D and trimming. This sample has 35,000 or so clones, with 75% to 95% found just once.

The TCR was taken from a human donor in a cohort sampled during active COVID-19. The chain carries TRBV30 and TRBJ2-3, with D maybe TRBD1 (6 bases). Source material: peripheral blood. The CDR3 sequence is CAWSDTGSTDTQYF. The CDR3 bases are TGTGCCTGGAGTGATACAGGGAGCACAGATACGCAGTATTTT.